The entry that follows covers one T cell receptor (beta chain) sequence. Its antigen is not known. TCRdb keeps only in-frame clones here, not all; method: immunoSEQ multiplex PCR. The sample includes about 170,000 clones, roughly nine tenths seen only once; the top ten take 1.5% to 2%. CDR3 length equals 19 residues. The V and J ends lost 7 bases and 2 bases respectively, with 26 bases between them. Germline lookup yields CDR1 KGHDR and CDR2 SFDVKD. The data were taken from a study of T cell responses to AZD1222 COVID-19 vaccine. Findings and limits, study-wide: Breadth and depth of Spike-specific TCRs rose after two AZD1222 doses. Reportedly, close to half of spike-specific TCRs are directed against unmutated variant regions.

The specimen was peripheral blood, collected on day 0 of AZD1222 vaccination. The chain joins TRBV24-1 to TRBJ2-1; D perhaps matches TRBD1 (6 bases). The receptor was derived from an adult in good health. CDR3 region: CATSRFAPGQAIAYNEQFF. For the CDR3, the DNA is TGTGCCACCAGCCGGTTCGCCCCGGGACAAGCGATTGCCTACAATGAGCAGTTCTTC.